The TCR beta chain described here comes from a study of regulatory T cells in long-lasting Graves disease. At the level of the study: Antithyroid drug use was under 3 months in newly diagnosed Graves' patients.

From germline, CDR1 is SGHTA and CDR2 FQGNSA. The CDR3 has 14 residues. Trimming pared 4 bases from V and 4 bases from J, leaving 12 bases between. Time point specified: newly diagnosed GD, antithyroid drugs for less than 3 months. RNA from PBMCs was the source of the TCR library. The authors built TCR beta libraries using iRepertoire HTBI primers and Arm-PCR of CDR3 regions. MiXCR, applied by TCRdb to the multiplex PCR reads, yields one record per CDR3 protein. The data contain about 530,000 distinct CDR3 sequences, 15% to 20% of them singletons. In its sample, this clonotype was seen many times. These data also formed part of another study, on T cells in Graves' hyperthyroidism and ophthalmopathy.

The receptor's source is a woman aged 40-60 years with Graves disease. Material: peripheral blood mononuclear cells (PBMCs), obtained at new diagnosis, from a patient treated with antithyroid drugs. The chain couples TRBV7-2 to TRBJ2-3; no definite D call. CDR3 sequence reads: CASSSVLEPDTQYF. The CDR3, as DNA: TGTGCCAGCAGCTCCGTACTGGAGCCAGATACGCAGTATTTT.